These 9 T cell receptor beta chains were sequenced from one sample in a study of blood T cell repertoires in COVID-19. Profiled with immunoSEQ multiplex PCR; TCRdb holds only in-frame clones, not every one. The data contain about 69,000 clones, 79% of them singletons. Sequencing was performed on peripheral blood. The receptor set was obtained from a human donor in a cohort sampled during active COVID-19.

This chain joins TRBV5-1 and TRBJ2-1; 12 bases fit TRBD2. In germline, CDR1 is SGHRS, CDR2 YFSETQ. CDR3 length equals 17 residues. The V segment lost 4 bases and the J segment 0 bases; nucleotides outside the gene matches: 5. In nucleotides, the CDR3 is TGCGCCAGCAGCGCTGGACTAGCGGGATACTCCTACAATGAGCAGTTCTTC. Translated: CASSAGLAGYSYNEQFF.

The chain recombines TRBV5-4 with TRBJ2-5; D is possibly TRBD1 (6 bases). Germline V gene sequence: CDR1 SGHNT, CDR2 YYREEE (reference sequence). Trimming removed 1 base from V and 0 bases from J, with 10 bases in between. The CDR3 consists of 15 residues. This CDR3 is CASSLPTGNQETQYF. CDR3 in DNA: TGTGCCAGCAGCTTGCCCACAGGGAACCAAGAGACCCAGTACTTC.

This chain connects TRBV27 to TRBJ1-5, with D hard to call. The CDR3 length is 14 residues. CDR1 and CDR2 from the germline V gene are MNHEY and SMNVEV (reference sequence). Trimming cost V 6 bases and J 3 bases, with 12 bases left between them. The CDR3 nucleotides are TGTGCCAGCAGCACGCAGTTATCCAATCAGCCCCAGCATTTT. Its translation is CASSTQLSNQPQHF.

The gene calls are TRBV4-2 and TRBJ2-1; 7 bases line up with TRBD1. Trimming removed 8 bases from V and 5 bases from J; junction bases left unmatched: 3. There are 12 residues in the CDR3. CDR1 is LGHNA and CDR2 is YNFKEQ in the germline V gene. The CDR3 coding sequence is TGTGCCAGCGGACAGGTAAACAATGAGCAGTTCTTC. Protein: CASGQVNNEQFF.

The rearrangement links TRBV4-1 to TRBJ2-2, with a tentative D call TRBD2 (6 bases). Trimming stripped 4 bases from V and 5 bases from J, with 14 bases between. The CDR3 sequence is 15 residues long. In germline, CDR1 is MGHRA, CDR2 YSYEKL. CDR3 residues: CASSRLEGGTGELFF. The CDR3 coding sequence is TGCGCCAGCAGCCGCCTGGAGGGTGGGACCGGGGAGCTGTTTTTT.

The J gene is TRBJ2-1, the V gene TRBV20-1; TRBD2 matches at 10 bases. This CDR3 has 14 residues. The germline CDR1 and CDR2 sequences are DFQATT and SNEGSKA (reference sequence). V dropped 3 bases and J dropped 9; count of bases not matched to a gene: 8. The CDR3 loop reads CSASPPAGGGEQFF. The CDR3 DNA follows: TGCAGTGCTAGTCCCCCAGCGGGGGGGGGTGAGCAGTTCTTC.

This clone was seen once. The V call is TRBV27, the J call TRBJ1-6; 8 bases line up with TRBD1. Germline V CDR1 and CDR2: MNHEY, SMNVEV (reference sequence). The CDR3 is made up of 15 amino acids. V was clipped by 6 bases and J by 9 bases; unmatched bases: 10. The CDR3: CASRDRTGLFSPLHF. Here the CDR3 DNA reads TGTGCCAGCAGGGACAGGACAGGGCTTTTTTCACCCCTCCACTTT.

The genes are TRBV15 and TRBJ2-7; D gene unclear. The germline V and J ends were trimmed by 3 bases and 7 bases, with 16 bases remaining between them. Looked up from germline, CDR1 is LNHNV and CDR2 is YYDKDF (reference sequence). This CDR3 is 14 amino acids long. The DNA for the CDR3 is TGTGCCACCAGCAGGTCGGTGGGTTCAGGAGAGCAGTACTTC. As protein: CATSRSVGSGEQYF.

The chain has TRBV5-5 and TRBJ2-7; TRBD2 aligns across 10 bases. The V gene end was trimmed by 1 base and the J gene end by 1 base; junction bases not matched to a gene: 5. The CDR3 is 16 amino acids. Germline values: CDR1 SGHKS, CDR2 YYEKEE (reference sequence). The CDR3 here is CASSLWASGGSYEQYF. CDR3 bases: TGTGCCAGCAGCTTGTGGGCTAGCGGGGGTTCCTACGAGCAGTACTTC.